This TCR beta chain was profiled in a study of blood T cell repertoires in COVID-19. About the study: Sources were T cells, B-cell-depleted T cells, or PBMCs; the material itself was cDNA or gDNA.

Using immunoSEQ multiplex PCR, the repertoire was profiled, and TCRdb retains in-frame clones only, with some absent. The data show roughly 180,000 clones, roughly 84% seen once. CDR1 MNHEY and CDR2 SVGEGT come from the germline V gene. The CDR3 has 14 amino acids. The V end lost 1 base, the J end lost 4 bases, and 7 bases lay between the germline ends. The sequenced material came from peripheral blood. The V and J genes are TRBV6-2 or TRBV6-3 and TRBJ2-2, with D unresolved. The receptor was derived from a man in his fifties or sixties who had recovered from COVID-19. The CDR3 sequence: CASSYLARTGELFF. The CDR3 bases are TGTGCCAGCAGTTACTTAGCACGCACCGGGGAGCTGTTTTTT.